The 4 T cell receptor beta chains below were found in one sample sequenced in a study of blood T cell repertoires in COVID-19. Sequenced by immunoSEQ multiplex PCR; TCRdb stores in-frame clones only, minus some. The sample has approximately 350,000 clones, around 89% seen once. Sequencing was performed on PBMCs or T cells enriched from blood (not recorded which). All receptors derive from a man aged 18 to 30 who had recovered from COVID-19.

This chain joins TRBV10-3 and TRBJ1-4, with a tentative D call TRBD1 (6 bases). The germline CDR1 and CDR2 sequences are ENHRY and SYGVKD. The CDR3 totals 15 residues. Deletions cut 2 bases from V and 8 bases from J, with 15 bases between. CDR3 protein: CAISEGSGAGEKLFF. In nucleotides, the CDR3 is TGTGCCATCAGTGAGGGGTCAGGGGCGGGCGAAAAACTGTTTTTT.

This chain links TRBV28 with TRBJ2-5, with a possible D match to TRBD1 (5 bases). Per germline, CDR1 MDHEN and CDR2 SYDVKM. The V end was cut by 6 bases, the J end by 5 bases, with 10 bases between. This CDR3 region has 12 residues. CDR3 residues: CASSRAGETQYF. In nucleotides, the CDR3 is TGTGCCAGCAGCCGCGCAGGGGAGACCCAGTACTTC.

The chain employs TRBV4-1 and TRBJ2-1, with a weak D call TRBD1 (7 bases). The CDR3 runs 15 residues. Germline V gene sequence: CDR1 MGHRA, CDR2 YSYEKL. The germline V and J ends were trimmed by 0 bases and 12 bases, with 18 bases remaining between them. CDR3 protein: CASSQEGGGLGSQFF. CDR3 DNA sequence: TGCGCCAGCAGCCAAGAAGGAGGGGGCCTGGGGTCGCAGTTCTTC.

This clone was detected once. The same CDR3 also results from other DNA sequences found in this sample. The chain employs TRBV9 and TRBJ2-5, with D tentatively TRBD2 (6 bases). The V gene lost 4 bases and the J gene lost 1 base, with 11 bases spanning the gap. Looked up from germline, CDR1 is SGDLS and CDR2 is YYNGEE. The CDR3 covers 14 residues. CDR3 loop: CASSPGTSQETQYF. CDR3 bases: TGTGCCAGCAGCCCCGGGACTTCCCAAGAGACCCAGTACTTC.